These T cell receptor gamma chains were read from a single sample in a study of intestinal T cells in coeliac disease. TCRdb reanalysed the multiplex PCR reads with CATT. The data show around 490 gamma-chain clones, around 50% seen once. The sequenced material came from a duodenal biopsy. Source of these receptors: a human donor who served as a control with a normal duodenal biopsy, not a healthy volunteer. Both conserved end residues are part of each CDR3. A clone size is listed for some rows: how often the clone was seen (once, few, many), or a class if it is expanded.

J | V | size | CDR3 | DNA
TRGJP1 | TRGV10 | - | CAAWKYTDEGGVGTGWFKIF | TGTGCTGCGTGGAAGTATACGGACGAGGGGGGAGTCGGCACTGGTTGGTTCAAGATATTT
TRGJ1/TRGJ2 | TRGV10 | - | CAAWDINFFWVYYKKLF | TGTGCTGCGTGGGATATTAATTTTTTTTGGGTTTATTATAAGAAACTCTTT
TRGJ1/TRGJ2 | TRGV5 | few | CATWSRMVIIKKLF | TGTGCCACCTGGTCCAGAATGGTTATTATAAAGAAACTCTTT
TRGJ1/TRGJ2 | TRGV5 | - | CATWGRLGGIIDKKLF | TGTGCCACCTGGGGCAGGCTGGGGGGGATTATTGATAAGAAACTCTTT
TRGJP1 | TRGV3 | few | CATWDRRWGSWFKIF | TGTGCCACCTGGGACAGGCGTTGGGGTAGTTGGTTCAAGATATTT
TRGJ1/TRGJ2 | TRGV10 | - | CAAWVCTVIDKKLF | TGTGCTGCGTGGGTTTGCACCGTTATTGATAAGAAACTCTTT
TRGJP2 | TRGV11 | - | CTTVPAGLARSDWIKTF | -
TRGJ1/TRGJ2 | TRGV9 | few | CALWEVYYKKLF | TGTGCCTTGTGGGAGGTTTATTATAAGAAACTCTTT
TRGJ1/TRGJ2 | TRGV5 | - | CAYLGQAGFCYKKLF | TGTGCCTACCTGGGACAGGCCGGGTTTTGTTATAAGAAACTCTTT
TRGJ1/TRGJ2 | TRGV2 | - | CATWDGAEIGNYYKKLF | TGTGCCACCTGGGACGGGGCCGAAATTGGGAATTATTATAAGAAACTCTTT
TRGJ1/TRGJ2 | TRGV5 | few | CAHLVQNGYYKKLF | TGTGCCCACCTGGTCCAGAATGGTTATTATAAGAAACTCTTT
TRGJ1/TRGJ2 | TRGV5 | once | CATWDRRGGIIDKKLF | TGTGCCACCTGGGACAGGCGTGGGGGGATTATTGATAAGAAACTCTTT
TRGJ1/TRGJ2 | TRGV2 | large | CATWDEFWYKKLF | TGTGCCACCTGGGACGAGTTTTGGTATAAGAAACTCTTT
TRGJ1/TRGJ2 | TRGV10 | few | CAAWDLSKKLF | TGTGCTGCGTGGGATTTGTCAAAGAAACTCTTT
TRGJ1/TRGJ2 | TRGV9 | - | CALWEAPYYKKLF | TGTGCCTTGTGGGAGGCCCCTTATTATAAGAAACTCTTT
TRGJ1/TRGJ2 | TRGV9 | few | CALWECTGFYYKKLF | TGTGCCTTGTGGGAGTGCACAGGATTCTATTATAAGAAACTCTTT
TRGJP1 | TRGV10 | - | CAAWQVAGFKIF | TGTGCTGCGTGGCAAGTGGCAGGGTTCAAGATATTT
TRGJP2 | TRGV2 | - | CATWDGPALPLGDWIKTF | TGTGCCACCTGGGACGGGCCCGCCCTACCGTTGGGGGATTGGATCAAGACGTTT
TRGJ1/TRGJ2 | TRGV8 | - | CAPGMGDYKKLF | TGTGCACCTGGGATGGGGGATTATAAGAAACTCTTT
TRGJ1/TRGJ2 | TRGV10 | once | CAAWAVLNYYKKLF | TGTGCTGCGTGGGCCGTCCTAAATTATTATAAGAAACTCTTT
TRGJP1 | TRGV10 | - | CAAGDTTGWFKIF | TGTGCTGCGGGGGATACCACTGGTTGGTTCAAGATATTT
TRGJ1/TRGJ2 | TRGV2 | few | CATWDAPRYYKKLF | TGTGCCACCTGGGACGCCCCGCGGTATTATAAGAAACTCTTT
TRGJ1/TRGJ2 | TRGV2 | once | CATWDGPKLGNYYKKLF | TGTGCCACCTGGGACGGGCCAAAATTGGGGAATTATTATAAGAAACTCTTT
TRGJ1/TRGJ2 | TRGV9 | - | CALWEVHPGPNYYKKLF | TGTGCCTTGTGGGAGGTGCATCCTGGCCCGAATTATTATAAGAAACTCTTT
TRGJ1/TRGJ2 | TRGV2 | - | CATWTPRYYKKLF | TGTGCCACCTGGACGCCGCGGTATTATAAGAAACTCTTT
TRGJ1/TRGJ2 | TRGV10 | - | CAAWDYRDPRYCYYKKLF | TGTGCTGCGTGGGATTATCGGGACCCCCGCTACTGTTATTATAAGAAACTCTTT
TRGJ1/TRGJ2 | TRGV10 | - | CAAWDHTDHDYYKKLF | TGTGCTGCGTGGGATCACACCGACCACGATTATTATAAGAAACTCTTT
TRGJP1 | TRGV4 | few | CATWGWPDTGWFKIF | TGTGCCACCTGGGGATGGCCCGACACTGGTTGGTTCAAGATATTT
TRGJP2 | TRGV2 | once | CAPDWAAATVGDWIKTF | TGTGCCCCGGACTGGGCGGCCGCTACCGTTGGGGATTGGATCAAGACGTTT
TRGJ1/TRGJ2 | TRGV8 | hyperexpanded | CATWGFYYKKLF | TGTGCCACCTGGGGATTTTATTATAAGAAACTCTTT
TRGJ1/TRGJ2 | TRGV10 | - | CAGVGYNFFWVYYKKLF | TGTGCTGGCGTGGGATATAATTTTTTTTGGGTTTATTATAAGAAACTCTTT
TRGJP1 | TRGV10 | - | CAAWEYTDEGESATGWFKIF | TGTGCTGCGTGGGAATATACGGACGAGGGGGAGTCGGCAACTGGTTGGTTCAAGATATTT
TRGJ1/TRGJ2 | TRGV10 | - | CAAWDIIFFWVYIRKLF | TGTGCTGCGTGGGATATAATTTTTTTTTGGGTTTATATAAGAAAACTCTTT
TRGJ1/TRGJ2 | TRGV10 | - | CAAWDADIIKKLF | TGTGCTGCGTGGGATGCCGATATTATTAAGAAACTCTTT
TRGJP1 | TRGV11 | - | CALLGLGTGTGWFKIF | TGTGCCCTGCTGGGATTAGGCACGGGGACTGGTTGGTTCAAGATATTT
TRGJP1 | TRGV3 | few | CATWDRPFNTTGWFKIF | TGTGCCACCTGGGACAGGCCCTTCAATACCACTGGTTGGTTCAAGATATTT
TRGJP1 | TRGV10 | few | CAAWEYTGRGGVGTGWFKIF | TGTGCTGCGTGGGAATATACGGGACGAGGGGGAGTCGGCACTGGTTGGTTCAAGATATTT
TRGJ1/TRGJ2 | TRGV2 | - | CATWDGPNWVSYYKKLF | TGTGCCACCTGGGACGGGCCAAATTGGGTAAGTTATTATAAGAAACTCTTT
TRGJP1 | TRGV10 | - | CAAWGIYGRGGVGTGWFKIF | TGTGCTGCGTGGGGAATATACGGACGAGGGGGAGTCGGCACTGGTTGGTTCAAGATATTT
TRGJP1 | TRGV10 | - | CAASRWFKIF | TGTGCTGCGAGCCGTTGGTTCAAGATATTT
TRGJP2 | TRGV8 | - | CATWDKSNVGSDWIKTF | TGTGCCACCTGGGATAAATCTAATGTCGGTAGTGATTGGATCAAGACGTTT
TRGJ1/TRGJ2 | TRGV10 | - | CAAWVRIYYKKLF | TGTGCTGCGTGGGTACGAATTTATTATAAGAAACTCTTT
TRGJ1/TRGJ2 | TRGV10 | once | CAAWDYRQNYYKKLF | TGTGCTGCGTGGGATTATCGTCAGAATTATTATAAGAAACTCTTT
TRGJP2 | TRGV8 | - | CATSIGYWVVIWIKTF | TGTGCCACCTCCATAGGTTATTGGGTAGTGATTTGGATCAAGACGTTT
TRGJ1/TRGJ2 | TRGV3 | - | CATRHRGDYKKLF | TGTGCCACCCGACACCGGGGGGATTATAAGAAACTCTTT
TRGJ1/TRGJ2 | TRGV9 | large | CALWEVPSSYKKLF | TGTGCCTTGTGGGAGGTCCCCTCGAGCTATAAGAAACTCTTT
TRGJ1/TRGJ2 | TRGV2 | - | CATWTARGEKLF | TGTGCCACCTGGACGGCACGTGGGGAGAAACTCTTT
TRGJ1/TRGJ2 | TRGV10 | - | CAAWGPSINYYKKLF | TGTGCTGCGTGGGGACCGTCCATAAATTATTATAAGAAACTCTTT